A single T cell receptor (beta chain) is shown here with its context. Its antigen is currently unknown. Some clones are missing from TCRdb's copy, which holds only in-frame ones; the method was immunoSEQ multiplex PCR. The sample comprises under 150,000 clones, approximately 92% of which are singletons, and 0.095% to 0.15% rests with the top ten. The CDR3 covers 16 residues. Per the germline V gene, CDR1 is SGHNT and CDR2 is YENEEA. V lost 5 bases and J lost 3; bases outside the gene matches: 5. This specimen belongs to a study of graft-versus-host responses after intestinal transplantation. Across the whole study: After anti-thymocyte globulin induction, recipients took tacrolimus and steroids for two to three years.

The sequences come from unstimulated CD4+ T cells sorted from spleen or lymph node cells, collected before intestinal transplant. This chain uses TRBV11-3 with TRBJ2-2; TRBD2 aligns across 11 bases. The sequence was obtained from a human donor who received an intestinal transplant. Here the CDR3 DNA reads TGTGCCAGCAGCGCCACTAGCGGGAGTGACACCGGGGAGCTGTTTTTT. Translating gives CASSATSGSDTGELFF.